The 20 T cell receptor beta chains given below trace back to one sample, sequenced in a study of cytomegalovirus exposure and HLA in healthy donors. It was with 60 Vbeta and 13 Jbeta primers that the PCR ran. Profiled with immunoSEQ multiplex PCR; TCRdb holds only in-frame clones, not every one. This sample's table reports 100,000 to 150,000 clones. Sequenced input: PBMCs. The receptors derive from a middle-aged woman in good health and CMV-seropositive.

This chain joins TRBV19 and TRBJ1-2; tentative D call: TRBD1 (5 bases). The CDR3 covers 13 residues. Germline values: CDR1 LNHDA, CDR2 SQIVND (reference sequence). The V and J ends lost 10 bases and 9 bases respectively, with 21 bases between them. As DNA, the CDR3 is TGTGCCATACACCCGACGCAGGGAGGGAGCTACACCTTC. Its translation: CAIHPTQGGSYTF.

V gene TRBV29-1 combines with J gene TRBJ1-1, with D possibly being TRBD1 (6 bases). There are 11 residues in the CDR3. Trimming left V 8 bases short and J 5 bases short, with 12 bases between. The germline CDR1 and CDR2 sequences are SQVTM and ANQGSEA. The CDR3 here is CSLSGETEAFF. In DNA, the CDR3 is TGCAGCTTATCAGGGGAAACTGAAGCTTTCTTT.

J is TRBJ2-2 and V is TRBV19, with 13 nucleotides matching TRBD2. With V trimmed by 3 bases and J by 4 bases, 2 bases remained unmatched. The germline gives CDR1 LNHDA, CDR2 SQIVND (reference sequence). This CDR3 region has 16 residues. Here the CDR3 reads CASSIRLAGGTGELFF. CDR3 nucleotides: TGTGCCAGTAGTATTCGACTAGCGGGAGGCACCGGGGAGCTGTTTTTT.

This chain connects TRBV6-5 to TRBJ1-2, with a tentative D call TRBD1 (6 bases). Trimming cost V 5 bases and J 2 bases, with 9 bases left between them. Germline values: CDR1 MNHEY, CDR2 SVGAGI. The CDR3 length is 13 residues. The CDR3 region is CASSQRGNYGYTF. In DNA, the CDR3 is TGTGCCAGCAGTCAAAGGGGGAACTATGGCTACACCTTC.

The chain uses TRBV2 and TRBJ1-5, with a weak D call TRBD1 (6 bases). Germline V gene lookup returns CDR1 SNHLY and CDR2 FYNNEI. This CDR3 region has 18 residues. The ends were cut back, 2 bases at V and 6 bases at J, with 23 bases in the middle. The CDR3 DNA reads TGTGCCAGCAGTGAATATTCCCCGTCAACAGGGCGGCGTCAGCCCCAGCATTTT. The encoded protein is CASSEYSPSTGRRQPQHF. Drawing the rest from reference TRBV2 and TRBJ1-5, the complete variable domain is EPEVTQTPSHQVTQMGQEVILRCVPISNHLYFYWYRQILGQKVEFLVSFYNNEISEKSEIFDDQFSVERPDGSNFTLKIRSTKLEDSAMYFCASSEYSPSTGRRQPQHFGDGTRLSIL.

The rearrangement uses TRBV18 and TRBJ2-7; 9 nucleotides agree with TRBD1. The CDR3 has 14 residues. Trimming cost V 6 bases and J 6 bases; bases outside gene matches: 9. The germline V gene has CDR1 KGHSH and CDR2 LQKENI. CDR3 sequence reads: CASSRGQGLTEQYF. The CDR3 nucleotides read TGTGCCAGCTCCCGCGGACAGGGGTTGACCGAGCAGTACTTC.

The V call is TRBV5-1, the J call TRBJ1-4, with D possibly TRBD1 on 6 matching bases. The V gene's germline CDR1 is SGHRS and CDR2 YFSETQ. V lost 4 bases to trimming and J lost 0 bases, with 13 bases between them. The CDR3 loop spans 16 amino acids. The CDR3 DNA reads as TGCGCCAGCAGCGAGAACTCAGGGGCAACTAATGAAAAACTGTTTTTT. It yields the protein CASSENSGATNEKLFF.

The J gene is TRBJ1-1, the V gene TRBV30; possibly TRBD1 for D (6 bases). Germline CDR1 and CDR2: GTSNPN and SVGIG (reference sequence). With 4 bases removed from V and 3 bases from J, the gap between germline ends came to 18 bases. The length of the CDR3 is 15 residues. CDR3 loop: CAWTASGGADTEAFF. CDR3 sequence (DNA): TGTGCCTGGACCGCCTCTGGGGGCGCGGACACTGAAGCTTTCTTT.

In DNA form, the CDR3 reads TGTGCCAGCAAGTCAAGGCGAGGGGGCAGCGAAAAACTGTTTTTT. Translated: CASKSRRGGSEKLFF. This chain joins TRBV6-5 and TRBJ1-4; 7 positions match TRBD1. The CDR3 runs 15 residues. V dropped 7 bases and J dropped 8; count of bases not matched to a gene: 13. Germline-derived CDR1 and CDR2 are MNHEY and SVGAGI.

This chain joins TRBV6-5 and TRBJ2-7, with 8 bases matching TRBD1. The junction had 6 bases not matched to a gene; V was cut back by 2 bases and J by 0 bases. CDR3 length: 16 amino acids. CDR1 is MNHEY, CDR2 SVGAGI, per germline. DNA for the CDR3: TGTGCCAGCAGTTACGCCAGGGGGCCACGCTCCTACGAGCAGTACTTC. Translating it yields CASSYARGPRSYEQYF.

In DNA, the CDR3 is TGTGCCTGGAGTGTATGGGAGGGGGTGAGAAACACCATATATTTT. Protein sequence: CAWSVWEGVRNTIYF. This chain joins TRBV30 and TRBJ1-3, with D perhaps matching TRBD1 (6 bases). The V end was cut by 0 bases, the J end by 5 bases, with 14 bases between. From germline, CDR1 is GTSNPN and CDR2 SVGIG (reference sequence). The CDR3 is 15 amino acids. Supplemented by reference TRBV30 and TRBJ1-3, the full variable domain reads SQTIHQWPATLVQPVGSPLSLECTVEGTSNPNLYWYRQAAGRGLQLLFYSVGIGQISSEVPQNLSASRPQDRQFILSSKKLLLSDSGFYLCAWSVWEGVRNTIYFGEGSWLTVV.

The rearrangement links TRBV5-6 to TRBJ2-7; 7 nucleotides match TRBD1. The CDR3 runs 13 residues. From germline, CDR1 is SGHDT and CDR2 YYEEEE. J gave up 4 bases and V 3 bases, and 4 bases lay outside the gene matches. DNA of the CDR3: TGTGCCAGCAGCTCAAACAGGGGTTACGAGCAGTACTTC. This translates into CASSSNRGYEQYF.

The chain recombines TRBV14 with TRBJ2-1; D may be TRBD2 (5 bases). V was clipped by 1 base and J by 7 bases, with 17 bases between them. The CDR3 sequence is 16 residues long. In germline, CDR1 is SGHDN, CDR2 FVKESK. In DNA, the CDR3 is TGTGCCAGCAGCCAAGGGGCCAGCGGATTAGCTAATGAGCAGTTCTTC. It is translated as CASSQGASGLANEQFF.

V gene TRBV7-2 combines with J gene TRBJ2-1; D possibly corresponds to TRBD2 (6 bases). CDR1 is SGHTA, CDR2 FQGNSA, per germline. Between the trimmed V and J ends, which lost 5 bases and 2 bases, there was a span of 10 bases. The CDR3 is 14 amino acids. CDR3 nucleotide sequence: TGTGCCAGCAGCCGGGGGTGGACCTACAATGAGCAGTTCTTC. This translates into CASSRGWTYNEQFF.

The chain links TRBV13 to TRBJ2-1, with 10 bases aligning to TRBD2. V lost 4 bases and J lost 7; bases outside the gene matches: 10. Germline CDR1 reads PRHDT; CDR2 reads FYEKMQ (reference sequence). CDR3 length: 16 residues. CDR3 residues: CASSSPSGRGTNEQFF. The CDR3 DNA follows: TGTGCCAGCAGCTCCCCTAGCGGGAGAGGAACTAATGAGCAGTTCTTC. Looking up the rest from reference TRBV13 and TRBJ2-1 gives the full variable domain: AAGVIQSPRHLIKEKRETATLKCYPIPRHDTVYWYQQGPGQDPQFLISFYEKMQSDKGSIPDRFSAQQFSDYHSELNMSSLELGDSALYFCASSSPSGRGTNEQFFGPGTRLTVL.

The V call is TRBV12-5, the J call TRBJ1-2; D ambiguous. Trimming cost V 5 bases and J 2 bases, with 18 bases left between them. The CDR3 is 16 residues long. Per germline, CDR1 LGHNT and CDR2 FRNRAP. The CDR3 DNA reads TGTGCTAGTGGTCCCGATGGGAGAGCCGGGAACTATGGCTACACCTTC. Its protein product is CASGPDGRAGNYGYTF.

The chain couples TRBV7-2 to TRBJ1-3; D unresolved. This CDR3 is built from 15 residues. V shed 1 base and J shed 1 base, with 8 bases lying between them. Germline lookup yields CDR1 SGHTA and CDR2 FQGNSA. As DNA, the CDR3 is TGTGCCAGCAGCTTAGAGTCGGGGTCTGGAAACACCATATATTTT. It specifies CASSLESGSGNTIYF.

The chain links TRBV11-2 to TRBJ1-4; TRBD1 matches at 8 bases. This CDR3 is built from 15 residues. The germline V gene has CDR1 SGHAT and CDR2 FQNNGV. The V segment lost 5 bases and the J segment 8 bases; nucleotides outside the gene matches: 10. The CDR3 is CASSPQQGAREKLFF. CDR3 sequence (DNA): TGTGCCAGCAGCCCGCAGCAGGGGGCGAGAGAAAAACTGTTTTTT.

The chain joins TRBV30 to TRBJ2-7, with 11 bases aligning to TRBD2. Germline CDR1 GTSNPN, CDR2 SVGIG (reference sequence). CDR3 length: 15 amino acids. V lost 5 bases, J lost 2 bases, and 8 bases stayed unmatched. The CDR3 DNA is TGTGCCTGGGACCCTGGGACTAGCGGAACCTACGAGCAGTACTTC. This gives the protein CAWDPGTSGTYEQYF. Supplemented by reference TRBV30 and TRBJ2-7, the full variable domain reads SQTIHQWPATLVQPVGSPLSLECTVEGTSNPNLYWYRQAAGRGLQLLFYSVGIGQISSEVPQNLSASRPQDRQFILSSKKLLLSDSGFYLCAWDPGTSGTYEQYFGPGTRLTVT.

The chain carries TRBV4-1 and TRBJ2-7; TRBD1 agrees at 8 bases. CDR1 and CDR2 (germline): MGHRA, YSYEKL. The CDR3 has 14 amino acids. Germline trimming cut 5 bases from V and 3 bases from J; bases unmatched to any gene: 6. DNA for the CDR3: TGCGCCAGCAGCACCCGGACAGGGAGCTACGAGCAGTACTTC. This codes for CASSTRTGSYEQYF.